This TCR beta chain is from a study of T cells in Graves' hyperthyroidism and ophthalmopathy. Amplification yielded TCR beta CDR3 regions, with RNA transcripts as the source. TCR CDR3 regions were first amplified by RT-PCR with HTBI primers. TCRdb re-called the multiplex PCR reads through MiXCR, storing one row per CDR3 protein. The table records around 350,000 distinct CDR3 sequences, under 15% of them present only once. This clonotype was observed at least ten times. The V end was cut by 3 bases, the J end by 7 bases, with 20 bases between. The germline V gene encodes CDR1 SGHKS and CDR2 YYEKEE (reference sequence). The CDR3 totals 15 residues.

This TCR came from a woman between 18 and 29 years old with Graves' hyperthyroidism. Sample: blood. V is TRBV5-5 and J is TRBJ2-7, with TRBD1 as a possible D gene (6 bases). The DNA of the CDR3 is TGTGCCAGCAGCTGGGGTGAACAGGGAATGTGGGAGCAGTACTTC. This gives the protein CASSWGEQGMWEQYF. The variable domain in full, completed from reference TRBV5-5 and TRBJ2-7, reads DAGVTQSPTHLIKTRGQQVTLRCSPISGHKSVSWYQQVLGQGPQFIFQYYEKEERGRGNFPDRFSARQFPNYSSELNVNALLLGDSALYLCASSWGEQGMWEQYFGPGTRLTVT.